The 18 T cell receptor beta chains presented below share a single source sample, sequenced in a study of T cells after yellow fever vaccination. TCRdb reanalysed the 5' RACE reads using MiXCR and keeps one entry per CDR3 protein. The data contain 200,000 or so distinct CDR3 sequences, approximately 6.8% of them singletons. Source: CD4+ T cells sorted from PBMCs, taken on the day of the yellow fever booster vaccination. The receptors come from a man aged 25 to 45 who received the YFV17D yellow fever vaccine.

V usage is TRBV6-5 and J usage is TRBJ1-1; D possibly corresponds to TRBD1 (5 bases). Germline V gene sequence: CDR1 MNHEY, CDR2 SVGAGI. Trimming stripped 0 bases from V and 4 bases from J, with 12 bases between. The CDR3 runs to 15 residues. The CDR3 nucleotides are TGTGCCAGCAGTTACTCCAGACAGCGGAGCACTGAAGCTTTCTTT. Its protein is CASSYSRQRSTEAFF.

The CDR3 nucleotides are TGTGCCTGGAGTACCCCAGGGGGAGGAGAGACCCAGTACTTC. Translated: CAWSTPGGGETQYF. V and J are TRBV30 and TRBJ2-5, with a tentative D call TRBD1 (7 bases). Per germline, CDR1 GTSNPN and CDR2 SVGIG (reference sequence). This CDR3 region has 14 residues. V gave up 2 bases and J gave up 4 bases, with 14 bases separating them.

Ten or more counts support this clonotype. Here the CDR3 DNA reads TGCAGTGCTGGCGGACTAGCCTACGAGCAGTACTTC. It specifies CSAGGLAYEQYF. The chain is built from TRBV20-1 and TRBJ2-7, with TRBD2 matching over 7 bases. Trimming at V came to 5 bases and at J to 2 bases, leaving 3 bases not matched to a gene. Germline values: CDR1 DFQATT, CDR2 SNEGSKA (reference sequence). This CDR3 spans 12 amino acids.

Only a few counts were recorded for this clonotype. V usage is TRBV3-1 and J usage is TRBJ2-2; D not certain. The germline gives CDR1 LGHDT, CDR2 YNNKEL (reference sequence). Trimming removed 0 bases from V and 10 bases from J, with 9 bases in between. The CDR3 is made up of 13 amino acids. CDR3 sequence reads: CASSQDRHPELFF. The CDR3 nucleotides read TGTGCCAGCAGCCAAGATCGCCATCCGGAGCTGTTTTTT.

This clonotype was seen a few times. The junction departs from the called germline gene at one end, perhaps through a read error. The rearrangement joins TRBV7-2 to TRBJ1-4, with D possibly TRBD1 on 5 matching bases. The CDR3 consists of 12 residues. From germline, CDR1 is SGHTA and CDR2 FQGNSA. The CDR3 is CASSLSAGHLDF. CDR3 sequence (DNA): TGTGCCAGCAGCTTATCTGCGGGGCACCTTGATTTT.

This chain links TRBV7-9 with TRBJ2-3; the D is unclear. This CDR3 is 14 amino acids long. V lost 2 bases and J lost 2, with 8 bases in between. CDR1 is SEHNR and CDR2 is FQNEAQ in the germline V gene (reference sequence). CDR3 coding DNA: TGTGCCAGCAGCTTAAGTCAAACCACAGATACGCAGTATTTT. It specifies CASSLSQTTDTQYF.

This clonotype showed up just a few times. The chain carries TRBV6-1 and TRBJ2-5; D remains unclear. The V gene lost 8 bases and the J gene lost 5 bases, with 18 bases spanning the gap. Germline V gene data show CDR1 as MNHNS and CDR2 as SASEGT. This CDR3 has 14 amino acids. The chain's CDR3 is CASAQDPVMETQYF. The CDR3 DNA reads TGTGCCAGCGCTCAGGACCCCGTGATGGAGACCCAGTACTTC.

Ten or more counts support this clonotype. The chain links TRBV7-6 to TRBJ1-6; tentative D call: TRBD1 (6 bases). The CDR3 covers 13 residues. Trimming removed 6 bases from V and 8 bases from J, with 11 bases in between. Germline V CDR1 and CDR2: SGHVS, FNYEAQ. The CDR3 DNA is TGTGCCAGCAGTAACTACAGGGATTCACCCCTCCACTTT. Its protein is CASSNYRDSPLHF. The whole variable domain, filled in from reference TRBV7-6 and TRBJ1-6, reads GAGVSQSPRYKVTKRGQDVALRCDPISGHVSLYWYRQALGQGPEFLTYFNYEAQQDKSGLPNDRFSAERPEGSISTLTIQRTEQRDSAMYRCASSNYRDSPLHFGNGTRLTVT.

This clonotype was seen many times. The V call is TRBV5-8, the J call TRBJ2-5; 8 nucleotides align to TRBD1. The junction had 10 bases not matched to a gene; V was cut back by 7 bases and J by 2 bases. This CDR3 is 15 amino acids long. Germline-derived CDR1 and CDR2 are SGHTS and YDEGEE. The CDR3 DNA reads as TGTGCCAGCTTGCGCAGGGGGCCCCAACAAGAGACCCAGTACTTC. This codes for CASLRRGPQQETQYF.

The V call is TRBV11-1, the J call TRBJ2-4; TRBD2 might be the D (5 bases). Trimming removed 5 bases at V and 0 bases at J, with 23 bases between. CDR3 length: 19 residues. Germline V gene lookup returns CDR1 SGHAT and CDR2 FQDESV (reference sequence). The CDR3: CASSDGRASLLLAKNIQYF. CDR3 nucleotides: TGTGCCAGCAGCGACGGTAGGGCTAGCCTCCTTCTAGCCAAAAACATTCAGTACTTC. Complete variable domain (other parts from reference TRBV11-1 and TRBJ2-4): EAEVAQSPRYKITEKSQAVAFWCDPISGHATLYWYRQILGQGPELLVQFQDESVVDDSQLPKDRFSAERLKGVDSTLKIQPAELGDSAMYLCASSDGRASLLLAKNIQYFGAGTRLSVL.

This clonotype was counted between two and nine times. The V call is TRBV18, the J call TRBJ1-5; tentatively, D is TRBD1 (6 bases). Germline assignment: CDR1 KGHSH and CDR2 LQKENI. Between the trimmed V and J ends, which lost 4 bases and 5 bases, there was a span of 12 bases. The CDR3 covers 14 residues. In DNA, the CDR3 is TGTGCCAGCTCACGAGACAGGACTTATCAGCCCCAGCATTTT. Its protein product is CASSRDRTYQPQHF.

The genes are TRBV19 and TRBJ2-7; D uncertain. In germline, CDR1 is LNHDA, CDR2 SQIVND (reference sequence). Between the trimmed V and J ends, which lost 1 base and 1 base, there was a span of 5 bases. The CDR3 runs 13 residues. The CDR3 DNA is TGTGCCAGTAGTATAGCCAAGTCCTACGAGCAGTACTTC. Protein sequence: CASSIAKSYEQYF.

There are a few counts of this clonotype. This chain joins TRBV6-2 or TRBV6-3 and TRBJ1-2; D is possibly TRBD1 (6 bases). The CDR3 contains 14 residues. The germline V gene encodes CDR1 MNHEY and CDR2 SVGEGT. The germline V and J ends were trimmed by 1 base and 8 bases, with 14 bases remaining between them. The CDR3 region is CASSYLGHQNGYTF. Written as DNA, the CDR3 is TGTGCCAGCAGTTACTTGGGACACCAAAACGGCTACACCTTC.

This chain links TRBV24-1 with TRBJ2-7; 9 nucleotides align to TRBD1. Germline V gene sequence: CDR1 KGHDR, CDR2 SFDVKD. This CDR3 spans 15 amino acids. The trim removed 3 bases at V and 3 bases at J, leaving 5 bases unmatched. CDR3: CATSDTGQGIYEQYF. In DNA form, the CDR3 reads TGTGCCACCAGTGATACGGGACAGGGAATCTACGAGCAGTACTTC.

The chain carries TRBV6-2 or TRBV6-3 and TRBJ2-1; D is perhaps TRBD1 or TRBD2 (6 bases each). Germline V gene sequence: CDR1 MNHEY, CDR2 SVGEGT. V shed 2 bases and J shed 7 bases, with 18 bases lying between them. The length of the CDR3 is 16 residues. The CDR3: CASSYTLRDNQNEQFF. The CDR3 DNA reads TGTGCCAGCAGTTACACGTTGCGGGACAATCAGAATGAGCAGTTCTTC.

This clonotype appeared many times. The chain links TRBV30 to TRBJ2-1; D may match TRBD1 or TRBD2 (6 bases each). Per the germline V gene, CDR1 is GTSNPN and CDR2 is SVGIG (reference sequence). CDR3 length: 14 amino acids. Trimming removed 6 bases from V and 0 bases from J, with 12 bases in between. As DNA, the CDR3 is TGTGCCTGCCCCAAGGGGGGCTCCTACAATGAGCAGTTCTTC. Translation: CACPKGGSYNEQFF.

This clonotype was counted many times. V usage is TRBV7-3 and J usage is TRBJ2-3; D ambiguous. Trimming shortened V by 2 bases and J by 4 bases, and 10 bases separated the two germline ends. From germline, CDR1 is SGHTA and CDR2 FQGTGA. The CDR3 sequence is 14 residues long. CDR3 coding DNA: TGTGCCAGCAGCTTAGGTCCGGTCGCAGATACGCAGTATTTT. This sequence encodes CASSLGPVADTQYF.

This clonotype was recorded a few times. The V call is TRBV5-5, the J call TRBJ2-5; D uncertain. Trimming removed 1 base at V and 2 bases at J, with 6 bases between. The CDR3 length is 13 residues. Germline V gene lookup returns CDR1 SGHKS and CDR2 YYEKEE (reference sequence). The DNA of the CDR3 is TGTGCCAGCAGCTTGTTTCAGCAAGAGACCCAGTACTTC. Translation gives CASSLFQQETQYF.